This T cell receptor beta chain was identified during a study of blood T cell repertoires in COVID-19 (dated by TCRdb to about 2020). Context from the whole study: Samples from collaborators originated in the United States, Italy and Spain and spanned both the acute and convalescent phases of COVID-19. The dataset comprised deeply sampled blood TCRbeta repertoires from subjects exposed to, actively infected with, or recovered from COVID-19. The repertoires were released in a freely available public database intended as a resource for research on the immune response to SARS-CoV-2. A de-identified subject ID, COVID-19 status, age in years and sex were almost always included in the sample metadata. Samples came from the ongoing ImmuneRACE study (first 160 participants) plus 1,254 subjects from 6 global collaborators. Where available, HLA class I and class II types were taken from metadata supplied by the sample provider and were not determined by assay-based typing. The prospective study material was composed of cDNA or gDNA derived from T cells, B-cell-depleted T cells, or PBMCs. What the authors observed across the whole study: The amount of clinical and demographic metadata varied by source and participant and was provided uncurated.

The collaborating institutions used their own protocols to collect whole blood in K2EDTA tubes. For TCRbeta analysis, collaborator samples were shipped as frozen whole blood, as isolated PBMCs, or as DNA extracted from either sample type. TCRbeta CDR3 regions were amplified from genomic DNA using the immunoSEQ Assay, a bias-controlled multiplex PCR. The original methods were these. The number of nucleated cells in each sample was estimated by amplification of reference gene primers within the assay. To quantify the absolute abundance of each unique TCRbeta CDR3 rearrangement, sequence reads were collapsed and filtered. For each sample, productive Simpson clonality was calculated by taking the square root of Simpson's diversity index across productive rearrangements. Sourced from immuneACCESS, this table was stored by TCRdb with only in-frame sequences that have V and J called. A share of the clones is absent; for the studies checked, an unresolved V gene accounts for under half, and the remainder has no known explanation. D and trimming come from the DNA, and the V and J calls and clone size come from that table. A total of some 350,000 clones appear in this sample, approximately 86% of them only once. About 3% of the sample lies in the top ten.

About this clone: Its antigen target is currently unknown. The input lacks base qualities; no much larger clone sits a single base away.

The CDR3 spans 14 residues, from the cysteine through the phenylalanine. CDR3 DNA only is kept here, 42 bases in frame from base 1. Looking up the germline V gene (reference sequence) yields CDR1 MNHNY and CDR2 SVGAGI. Trimming at the junction amounts to 4 bases on V and 1 base on J, and the germline ends lie 10 bases apart. The V gene is TRBV6-6 and the J gene is TRBJ1-2; the D region possibly corresponds to TRBD1 (5 bases align). This receptor was obtained from a human donor in a cohort sampled during active COVID-19. The sequencing sample was made of peripheral blood. The CDR3 protein sequence reads: CASSSRRGNYGYTF. The nucleotide sequence reads TGTGCCAGCAGTTCACGAAGGGGTAACTATGGCTACACCTTC.